This TCR beta chain was profiled in a study of T cell responses to AZD1222 COVID-19 vaccine. This clone was counted between two and nine times. Some clones are missing from TCRdb's copy, which holds only in-frame ones; the method was immunoSEQ multiplex PCR. The table records 84,000 or so clones, 90% of them present only once. V lost 0 bases and J 8 bases, leaving 17 bases between the germline ends. This CDR3 spans 16 amino acids. In germline, CDR1 is LGHNA, CDR2 YSLEER. The receptor's source is an adult who received the AZD1222 COVID-19 vaccine. V and J are TRBV4-3 and TRBJ2-1, with D possibly called TRBD1 or TRBD2 (6 bases each). The material was peripheral blood, obtained 28 days after the second AZD1222 dose. The CDR3 DNA reads as TGCGCCAGCAGCCAAGAGGGGGCCGGGGGCAACTATGAGCAGTTCTTC. Translating gives CASSQEGAGGNYEQFF.